Sequencing of this T cell receptor (beta chain) was carried out in a study of shared clonotypes between healthy human individuals. Sequencing was performed with immunoSEQ multiplex PCR; in TCRdb, only in-frame clones are kept and a portion is missing. The sample comprises approximately 720,000 clones, about two thirds of which are singletons, and about 2% rests with the top ten. V shed 3 bases and J shed 0 bases, with 12 bases lying between them. This CDR3 contains 15 residues. Germline values: CDR1 KGHSY, CDR2 FQNENV. V gene TRBV16 combines with J gene TRBJ2-7, with no clear D. The receptor was isolated from a woman aged 25-40 years in good health. Sequencing used memory CD4+ T cells sorted from blood. Sample subset: CD45RA-negative fraction. The CDR3 coding sequence is TGTGCCAGCAGCCAGGGCCGCTTCGACTCCTACGAGCAGTACTTC. It is translated as CASSQGRFDSYEQYF.